These 14 T cell receptor beta chains were all obtained from the same sample, sequenced in a study of CD8 T cells in ankylosing spondylitis. Study-level points and caveats: Characteristic of ankylosing spondylitis blood, it appeared, was a TCR beta motif comprising several highly homologous variants.

Their target antigens are unknown. One entry per CDR3 protein, called by TCRdb with MiXCR from the 5' RACE reads. In the table there are over 700,000 distinct CDR3 sequences, around a fifth of which are singletons. Sequenced input: blood, either unsorted or a sorted T cell fraction (not recorded which). The receptors here all came from a male donor with ankylosing spondylitis.

The J gene is TRBJ2-7, the V gene TRBV6-2 or TRBV6-3; the match to TRBD2 covers 10 bases. This CDR3 spans 14 amino acids. Germline V gene sequence: CDR1 MNHEY, CDR2 SVGEGT. The ends lost 6 bases at V and 6 bases at J; junction bases unmatched: 8. CDR3 in amino acids: CASSPSGRRAEQYF. As DNA, the CDR3 is TGTGCCAGCAGCCCTAGCGGGAGACGAGCCGAGCAGTACTTC.

This clonotype was seen ten or more times. This chain joins TRBV2 and TRBJ1-2; 7 nucleotides line up with TRBD1. The CDR3 length is 14 residues. J gave up 8 bases and V 10 bases, and 16 bases lay outside the gene matches. Germline V gene sequence: CDR1 SNHLY, CDR2 FYNNEI. CDR3 in amino acids: CATGTDNPAKGYTF. The CDR3 region has the DNA TGTGCCACCGGGACAGACAATCCGGCGAAGGGCTACACCTTC.

This chain joins TRBV7-3 and TRBJ2-1, with D tentatively TRBD2 (5 bases). The germline V gene has CDR1 SGHTA and CDR2 FQGTGA. V was cut by 5 bases and J by 0 bases, with 11 bases left in between. CDR3 length: 15 residues. CDR3 coding DNA: TGTGCCAGCAGCGAGGACGGACTCTCCTACAATGAGCAGTTCTTC. Encoded protein: CASSEDGLSYNEQFF.

The CDR3 reads CASSAGAEAFF. The CDR3 DNA sequence: TGTGCCAGCAGCGCCGGCGCTGAAGCTTTCTTT. The chain uses TRBV6-5 and TRBJ1-1, with unresolved D. The CDR3 consists of 11 residues. Germline-derived CDR1 and CDR2 are MNHEY and SVGAGI. Trimming removed 6 bases from V and 6 bases from J, with 8 bases in between.

The chain has TRBV27 and TRBJ1-1; weak D call: TRBD1 (5 bases). Germline V gene data show CDR1 as MNHEY and CDR2 as SMNVEV (reference sequence). Trimming stripped 2 bases from V and 6 bases from J, with 13 bases between. This CDR3 region has 14 residues. CDR3: CASSLMVPGAEAFF. The DNA for the CDR3 is TGTGCCAGCAGTTTAATGGTCCCGGGGGCTGAAGCTTTCTTT.

The chain couples TRBV20-1 to TRBJ2-3; no definite D call. CDR1 is DFQATT, CDR2 SNEGSKA, per germline (reference sequence). CDR3 length: 13 residues. V gave up 5 bases and J gave up 2 bases, with 11 bases separating them. This CDR3 reads CSAVKGTTDTQYF. The CDR3 DNA sequence: TGCAGTGCTGTTAAGGGAACCACAGATACGCAGTATTTT.

This clonotype was detected a few times. The V and J genes are TRBV15 and TRBJ2-7, with 10 bases identical to TRBD1. Germline CDR1 is LNHNV and CDR2 is YYDKDF (reference sequence). CDR3 length equals 14 residues. Unmatched junction bases numbered 7, after V lost 9 bases and J lost 2 bases. The CDR3 sequence: CATRGTGATYEQYF. CDR3 DNA: TGTGCCACTAGGGGGACAGGGGCCACCTACGAGCAGTACTTC.

This clonotype turned up a few times. The chain couples TRBV6-1 to TRBJ2-5; 7 bases align to TRBD2. CDR1 and CDR2 (germline): MNHNS, SASEGT. The CDR3 runs 14 residues. J lost 1 base, V lost 10 bases, and 9 bases had no gene match. The CDR3 sequence: CATQASGFQETQYF. CDR3 coding DNA: TGTGCCACGCAGGCTAGCGGTTTCCAAGAGACCCAGTACTTC.

The chain has TRBV7-3 and TRBJ2-3; 8 nucleotides agree with TRBD1. Germline V gene data show CDR1 as SGHTA and CDR2 as FQGTGA. V shed 5 bases and J 5 bases; nucleotides not matched to a gene: 9. The CDR3 length is 15 residues. CDR3 coding DNA: TGTGCCAGCAGCCTACAGGGGGTTGCCGGAGATACGCAGTATTTT. This translates into CASSLQGVAGDTQYF.

This clonotype was observed a handful of times. V and J are TRBV7-2 and TRBJ1-1, with D perhaps matching TRBD1 (5 bases). Germline V CDR1 and CDR2: SGHTA, FQGNSA. The V end was cut by 4 bases, the J end by 1 base, with 19 bases between. This CDR3 region has 17 residues. CDR3 in amino acids: CASSSLVSIRENTEAFF. For the CDR3, the DNA is TGTGCCAGCAGCTCTTTGGTCTCCATCAGGGAGAACACTGAAGCTTTCTTT.

This clonotype was seen more than once but under ten times. J is TRBJ2-3 and V is TRBV5-1; 10 nucleotides match TRBD1. From germline, CDR1 is SGHRS and CDR2 YFSETQ. V shed 0 bases and J 1 base; nucleotides not matched to a gene: 8. The CDR3 spans 18 residues. In nucleotides, the CDR3 is TGCGCCAGCAGCTTGGTGGCCCCCGGGACAGGGGGCACAGATACGCAGTATTTT. It encodes CASSLVAPGTGGTDTQYF.

This clonotype has just a few counts. The CDR3 DNA sequence: TGCAGTGCTAGAGACCCTTGGACAGGGGATCCCTACGAGCAGTACTTC. This gives the protein CSARDPWTGDPYEQYF. The gene calls are TRBV20-1 and TRBJ2-7, with 9 bases fitting TRBD1. The CDR3 spans 16 residues. J was trimmed by 2 bases and V by 0 bases; bases with no gene match: 8. Germline CDR1 is DFQATT and CDR2 is SNEGSKA (reference sequence).

This clonotype was detected a few times. The rearrangement uses TRBV15 and TRBJ2-3, with a possible D match to TRBD2 (5 bases). The CDR3 is 17 amino acids. CDR1 is LNHNV, CDR2 YYDKDF, per germline (reference sequence). Trimming removed 4 bases at V and 3 bases at J, with 20 bases between. This CDR3 is CATSTSPPGIRTDTQYF. CDR3 DNA sequence: TGTGCCACCAGCACGTCGCCCCCCGGGATCAGGACAGATACGCAGTATTTT.

The V call is TRBV4-1, the J call TRBJ2-2, with 10 bases that match TRBD2. This CDR3 region has 15 residues. Per the germline V gene, CDR1 is MGHRA and CDR2 is YSYEKL. J gave up 5 bases and V 1 base, and 1 base lay outside the gene matches. DNA for the CDR3: TGCGCCAGCAGCCAAGGTAGCGGGAGGACCGGGGAGCTGTTTTTT. This translates into CASSQGSGRTGELFF.